The 29 T cell receptor beta chains given below trace back to one sample, sequenced in a study of CD8 T cells in ankylosing spondylitis. Using its own MiXCR run on the 5' RACE reads, TCRdb lists one record per CDR3 protein. The sample includes roughly 250,000 distinct CDR3 sequences, roughly a tenth of them seen just once. The sequenced sample consisted of blood, either unsorted or a sorted T cell fraction (not recorded which). These receptors were collected from a male donor with ankylosing spondylitis or in good health (not recorded which).

V gene TRBV18 combines with J gene TRBJ2-3, with 7 bases aligning to TRBD2. After removal of 6 bases from V and 6 bases from J, the junction contained 6 bases not matched to a gene. Germline V gene lookup returns CDR1 KGHSH and CDR2 LQKENI. CDR3 length equals 13 residues. The chain's CDR3 is CASSQLLADTQYF. CDR3 in DNA: TGTGCCAGCTCGCAACTACTAGCGGATACGCAGTATTTT.

This clonotype was detected ten times or more. V usage is TRBV10-3 and J usage is TRBJ2-1; 7 positions match TRBD1. The junction had 5 bases not matched to a gene; V was cut back by 8 bases and J by 1 base. Per germline, CDR1 ENHRY and CDR2 SYGVKD. The CDR3 extends over 14 amino acids. CDR3 residues: CAIGPGQSYNEQFF. As DNA, the CDR3 is TGTGCCATCGGACCGGGACAGTCCTACAATGAGCAGTTCTTC.

This clonotype was counted at least ten times. The V gene is TRBV25-1, the J gene TRBJ2-5, with unresolved D. Germline V gene data show CDR1 as MGHDK and CDR2 as SYGVNS. Trimming took off 5 bases at V and 5 bases at J, with 3 bases between the two ends. This CDR3 spans 10 amino acids. CDR3 sequence reads: CASSRETQYF. As DNA, the CDR3 is TGTGCCAGCAGTAGGGAGACCCAGTACTTC.

The table lists this clonotype with a few counts. A junction boundary mismatches the germline segment, possibly from a read error. V is TRBV6-1 and J is TRBJ1-1, with 8 bases lining up with TRBD1. CDR3 length equals 14 residues. Germline loops: CDR1 MNHNS, CDR2 SASEGT. The CDR3 region has the DNA TGTGCCAGCAGAACCGGACAGGGCGGGACTGAAGTTTTCTTT. Translation gives CASRTGQGGTEVFF.

The table lists this clonotype with many counts. This chain joins TRBV6-2 or TRBV6-3 and TRBJ1-5; the D is unclear. The germline V gene encodes CDR1 MNHEY and CDR2 SVGEGT. The CDR3 has 16 residues. V was clipped by 6 bases and J by 3 bases, with 18 bases between them. CDR3 DNA sequence: TGTGCCAGCAGCCCCCGGGGAGGTGAAGACAATCAGCCCCAGCATTTT. Protein: CASSPRGGEDNQPQHF.

This chain uses TRBV29-1 with TRBJ1-1; D is unclear. Trimming removed 1 base from V and 3 bases from J, with 12 bases in between. From germline, CDR1 is SQVTM and CDR2 ANQGSEA. The length of the CDR3 is 14 residues. The CDR3: CSVEGAEGDTEAFF. CDR3 sequence (DNA): TGCAGCGTTGAAGGAGCCGAGGGAGACACTGAAGCTTTCTTT.

This chain links TRBV12-3 or TRBV12-4 with TRBJ1-4; 7 bases match TRBD1. J lost 8 bases, V lost 4 bases, and 7 bases had no gene match. The CDR3 has 14 residues. In DNA, the CDR3 is TGTGCCAGCAGTTCGACAGGGTATCAAGAAAAACTGTTTTTT. This codes for CASSSTGYQEKLFF.

This clonotype was counted many times. The chain has TRBV4-2 and TRBJ2-1; D not certain. Germline CDR1 LGHNA, CDR2 YNFKEQ. The CDR3 spans 14 residues. Between the trimmed V and J ends, which lost 1 base and 6 bases, there was a span of 10 bases. The DNA of the CDR3 is TGTGCCAGCAGCCAAGGGACCGCGTCCAATGAGCAGTTCTTC. Encoded protein: CASSQGTASNEQFF.

In its sample, this clonotype was seen many times. The rearrangement uses TRBV3-1 and TRBJ2-2; 7 nucleotides align to TRBD2. Trimming cost V 4 bases and J 0 bases; bases outside gene matches: 5. Looked up from germline, CDR1 is LGHDT and CDR2 is YNNKEL (reference sequence). This CDR3 contains 16 residues. The CDR3 reads CASSLRGYANTGELFF. In DNA form, the CDR3 reads TGTGCCAGCAGCCTGCGGGGGTACGCGAACACCGGGGAGCTGTTTTTT.

This clonotype occurred many times. This chain connects TRBV25-1 to TRBJ2-1, with TRBD1 identical over 9 bases. Germline CDR1 and CDR2: MGHDK and SYGVNS. With V trimmed by 8 bases and J by 6 bases, 5 bases remained unmatched. This CDR3 is 13 amino acids long. Here the CDR3 DNA reads TGTGCCAGCGGCGGGACAGGGTTCAATGAGCAGTTCTTC. This translates into CASGGTGFNEQFF.

The sample holds a few counts of this clonotype. The chain couples TRBV12-3 or TRBV12-4 to TRBJ2-1; tentatively, D is TRBD2 (6 bases). V dropped 8 bases and J dropped 0 bases, with 14 bases sitting between them. CDR3 length equals 15 residues. The CDR3 DNA sequence: TGTGCCAGCGGGTCTAGCGCGAGCTCCTACAATGAGCAGTTCTTC. This translates into CASGSSASSYNEQFF.

This clonotype was observed many times. The rearrangement links TRBV10-3 to TRBJ1-1; D uncertain. V lost 3 bases and J lost 0, with 8 bases in between. Germline loops: CDR1 ENHRY, CDR2 SYGVKD. The CDR3 is made up of 14 amino acids. The CDR3 coding sequence is TGTGCCATCAGTGAACGGAGGGTGAACACTGAAGCTTTCTTT. This gives the protein CAISERRVNTEAFF.

The V and J genes are TRBV5-6 and TRBJ2-5; no firm D call. Germline V gene data show CDR1 as SGHDT and CDR2 as YYEEEE. The CDR3 covers 15 residues. V dropped 6 bases and J dropped 5 bases, with 20 bases sitting between them. CDR3 residues: CASNFPEVGLETQYF. CDR3 in DNA: TGTGCCAGCAACTTCCCCGAAGTTGGGTTGGAGACCCAGTACTTC. The full variable domain, completed using reference TRBV5-6 and TRBJ2-5, is DAGVTQSPTHLIKTRGQQVTLRCSPKSGHDTVSWYQQALGQGPQFIFQYYEEEERQRGNFPDRFSGHQFPNYSSELNVNALLLGDSALYLCASNFPEVGLETQYFGPGTRLLVL.

This clonotype has more than one count but fewer than ten. The V and J genes are TRBV27 and TRBJ2-7; D gene ambiguous. CDR3 length: 15 amino acids. Germline loops: CDR1 MNHEY, CDR2 SMNVEV (reference sequence). V lost 5 bases and J lost 7, with 21 bases in between. As DNA, the CDR3 is TGTGCCAGCAGTCCCCTAGTGGCGGCCAAGAAGGAGCAGTACTTC. Protein product: CASSPLVAAKKEQYF.

This clonotype was counted ten times or more. The chain links TRBV7-9 to TRBJ2-2; tentatively, D is TRBD1 (6 bases). Germline V gives CDR1 SEHNR, CDR2 FQNEAQ (reference sequence). With 5 bases removed from V and 6 bases from J, the gap between germline ends came to 10 bases. The CDR3 runs to 13 residues. CDR3 sequence: CASSPTGAGELFF. Written as DNA, the CDR3 is TGTGCCAGCAGCCCGACAGGCGCCGGGGAGCTGTTTTTT.

This clonotype has a count of ten or more. The chain couples TRBV20-1 to TRBJ2-3; D gene ambiguous. V was clipped by 8 bases and J by 2 bases, with 17 bases between them. The CDR3 spans 14 residues. Germline loops: CDR1 DFQATT, CDR2 SNEGSKA (reference sequence). The CDR3, as DNA: TGCAGTCCCCCCCCAAACGCTTACACAGATACGCAGTATTTT. Translating gives CSPPPNAYTDTQYF.

Only a few counts were recorded for this clonotype. The chain is built from TRBV20-1 and TRBJ2-5; the D gene is possibly TRBD1 (6 bases). The CDR3 loop spans 15 amino acids. Between the trimmed V and J ends, which lost 0 bases and 2 bases, there was a span of 13 bases. In germline, CDR1 is DFQATT, CDR2 SNEGSKA (reference sequence). CDR3 sequence: CSARDGQLVQETQYF. The CDR3 nucleotides are TGCAGTGCTAGAGACGGACAGCTAGTTCAAGAGACCCAGTACTTC.

This clonotype was seen repeatedly, ten times or more. The chain combines TRBV29-1 with TRBJ1-1, with D uncertain. The V and J ends lost 3 bases and 1 base respectively, with 9 bases between them. The CDR3 sequence is 13 residues long. CDR1 SQVTM and CDR2 ANQGSEA come from the germline V gene. CDR3 nucleotide sequence: TGCAGCGTTGATCGGGCAGGGAACACTGAAGCTTTCTTT. Translating gives CSVDRAGNTEAFF.

CDR3 nucleotides: TGCAGTGCTAGGGGGACAAGGCCCAATCAGCCCCAGCATTTT. Translated: CSARGTRPNQPQHF. The V call is TRBV20-1, the J call TRBJ1-5; D may be TRBD1 (6 bases). With 3 bases removed from V and 3 bases from J, the gap between germline ends came to 12 bases. The CDR3 runs 14 residues. Germline CDR1 DFQATT, CDR2 SNEGSKA (reference sequence).

The sample holds many counts of this clonotype. The gene calls are TRBV27 and TRBJ1-3; D call uncertain. Per the germline V gene, CDR1 is MNHEY and CDR2 is SMNVEV (reference sequence). The V gene lost 11 bases and the J gene lost 0 bases, with 14 bases spanning the gap. There are 14 residues in the CDR3. CDR3 residues: CAGNDTHSGNTIYF. CDR3 coding DNA: TGTGCCGGCAATGACACCCACTCTGGAAACACCATATATTTT.

This clonotype was recorded at least ten times. This chain uses TRBV30 with TRBJ2-2; D is possibly TRBD2 (6 bases). The CDR3 is made up of 14 amino acids. V was cut by 3 bases and J by 4 bases, with 12 bases left in between. Germline values: CDR1 GTSNPN, CDR2 SVGIG (reference sequence). CDR3 DNA: TGTGCCTGGAGACTCTCAGCGGGCACCGGGGAGCTGTTTTTT. Protein: CAWRLSAGTGELFF.

This clonotype was recorded at least ten times. The chain carries TRBV3-1 and TRBJ2-7, with D uncertain. The V end was cut by 4 bases, the J end by 6 bases, with 10 bases between. The CDR3 covers 12 residues. The germline gives CDR1 LGHDT, CDR2 YNNKEL (reference sequence). CDR3 amino acids: CASSRLASEQYF. Here the CDR3 DNA reads TGTGCCAGCAGCCGTCTTGCGTCCGAGCAGTACTTC.

This clonotype was detected many times. The chain combines TRBV20-1 with TRBJ1-2, with a weak D call TRBD1 (6 bases). Germline V gives CDR1 DFQATT, CDR2 SNEGSKA (reference sequence). The CDR3 runs 15 residues. Trimming removed 6 bases at V and 4 bases at J, with 21 bases between. The chain's CDR3 is CSAQKSQGYGYGYTF. Written as DNA, the CDR3 is TGCAGTGCGCAGAAGTCCCAGGGGTACGGCTATGGCTACACCTTC.

This clonotype was detected many times. The chain employs TRBV29-1 and TRBJ2-2; D is perhaps TRBD2 (6 bases). CDR1 SQVTM and CDR2 ANQGSEA come from the germline V gene. The CDR3 is made up of 11 amino acids. Written as DNA, the CDR3 is TGCAGTGGTGCGGGAACCGGGGAGCTGTTTTTT. Translated: CSGAGTGELFF.

This clonotype was seen at least ten times. The rearrangement uses TRBV6-5 and TRBJ1-1, with 7 nucleotides matching TRBD1. The CDR3 is 14 residues long. The germline gives CDR1 MNHEY, CDR2 SVGAGI. The ends lost 2 bases at V and 1 base at J; junction bases unmatched: 1. CDR3 sequence: CASSYRGPNTEAFF. CDR3 nucleotides: TGTGCCAGCAGTTACAGGGGGCCGAACACTGAAGCTTTCTTT.

In its sample, this clonotype was seen many times. The chain has TRBV20-1 and TRBJ2-5; TRBD2 might be the D (7 bases). In germline, CDR1 is DFQATT, CDR2 SNEGSKA (reference sequence). CDR3 length equals 15 residues. Deletions cut 4 bases from V and 2 bases from J, with 17 bases between. The CDR3, as DNA: TGCAGTGCTAAGGGGGGGACGGGGGTTCAAGAGACCCAGTACTTC. It codes for CSAKGGTGVQETQYF.

This clonotype was seen repeatedly, ten times or more. The chain links TRBV20-1 to TRBJ2-5; tentative D call: TRBD2 (5 bases). In germline, CDR1 is DFQATT, CDR2 SNEGSKA (reference sequence). CDR3 length equals 14 residues. Trimming removed 3 bases from V and 10 bases from J, with 21 bases in between. The CDR3 DNA reads TGCAGTGCTAGCCCCGGGATGATGCCAAAGGGCCAGTACTTC. This gives the protein CSASPGMMPKGQYF.

As concerns this clonotype: Being one base from a much bigger clone, this may be a read error. The V gene is TRBV27, the J gene TRBJ2-7; D may be TRBD1 (6 bases). Trimming pared 2 bases from V and 4 bases from J, leaving 12 bases between. The CDR3 contains 14 residues. Germline CDR1 is MNHEY and CDR2 is SMNVEV (reference sequence). CDR3 sequence reads: CASSLGDMGYEQYF. As DNA, the CDR3 is TGTGCCAGCAGTTTAGGGGACATGGGGTACGAGCAGTACTTC.

This clonotype was seen at least ten times. The V gene is TRBV20-1, the J gene TRBJ2-1, with TRBD2 identical over 9 bases. V lost 3 bases and J lost 0; bases outside the gene matches: 6. Germline V gene data show CDR1 as DFQATT and CDR2 as SNEGSKA (reference sequence). The CDR3 loop spans 16 amino acids. CDR3: CSARAVSGSSYNEQFF. CDR3 DNA sequence: TGCAGTGCTAGGGCAGTTAGCGGGAGCTCCTACAATGAGCAGTTCTTC.